Presented here are 5 T cell receptor beta chains from one specimen sequenced in a study of PD-L1 blockade in urothelial cancer. Time point here: pretreatment peripheral blood. Method: immunoSEQ multiplex PCR; TCRdb's copy keeps in-frame clones and lacks some. The sample includes 86,000 or so clones, 85% to 90% of them seen just once. This specimen consisted of PBMCs, obtained around atezolizumab (anti-PD-L1) treatment. Source of these receptors: a man in his 60s with urothelial cancer.

The V and J genes are TRBV5-6 and TRBJ2-1; a weak D match, TRBD2 (6 bases). Trimming left V 2 bases short and J 7 bases short, with 13 bases between. The CDR3 runs to 14 residues. Germline CDR1 SGHDT, CDR2 YYEEEE. This CDR3 reads CASSFGSLANEQFF. The CDR3, as DNA: TGTGCCAGCAGCTTCGGATCGCTAGCGAATGAGCAGTTCTTC.

The rearrangement uses TRBV9 and TRBJ2-3, with D perhaps matching TRBD2 (6 bases). This CDR3 comprises 15 residues. CDR1 is SGDLS, CDR2 YYNGEE, per germline. Trimming stripped 0 bases from V and 3 bases from J, with 11 bases between. CDR3 residues: CASSVAGDVTDTQYF. CDR3 DNA: TGTGCCAGCAGCGTAGCGGGAGATGTGACAGATACGCAGTATTTT.

V usage is TRBV19 and J usage is TRBJ2-7; 10 nucleotides match TRBD1. In germline, CDR1 is LNHDA, CDR2 SQIVND (reference sequence). The CDR3 has 14 residues. V lost 5 bases, J lost 4 bases, and 5 bases stayed unmatched. DNA for the CDR3: TGTGCCAGTAGTCGACAGGGGGCCTCGTACGAGCAGTACTTC. As protein: CASSRQGASYEQYF. Filled out from reference TRBV19 and TRBJ2-7, the complete variable domain reads DGGITQSPKYLFRKEGQNVTLSCEQNLNHDAMYWYRQDPGQGLRLIYYSQIVNDFQKGDIAEGYSVSREKKESFPLTVTSAQKNPTAFYLCASSRQGASYEQYFGPGTRLTVT.

The rearrangement uses TRBV27 and TRBJ1-5, with D possibly matching TRBD1 (6 bases). The CDR3 is made up of 17 amino acids. V was pared by 6 bases and J by 2 bases, with 20 bases between. Germline CDR1 reads MNHEY; CDR2 reads SMNVEV (reference sequence). The CDR3 reads CASSPWGGQKGNQPQHF. CDR3 in DNA: TGTGCCAGCAGCCCCTGGGGGGGACAAAAAGGCAATCAGCCCCAGCATTTT.

The chain joins TRBV7-2 to TRBJ2-7, with TRBD1 identical over 7 bases. CDR1 is SGHTA, CDR2 FQGNSA, per germline. V was clipped by 2 bases and J by 2 bases; unmatched bases: 6. There are 15 residues in the CDR3. CDR3 coding DNA: TGTGCCAGCAGCTTAAGTGGGACAGCGACCTACGAGCAGTACTTC. Protein product: CASSLSGTATYEQYF.